This T cell receptor (beta chain) was found in a study of T cells in Graves' hyperthyroidism and ophthalmopathy. Study in general: Any treatment followed the collection of peripheral blood at initial diagnosis. Regarding the study as a whole: Clonotypes that were expanded in thyroid above 0.001 mostly appeared in blood too.

A remark on this clonotype: The antigen is not known. At one boundary the junction diverges from the germline segment, which might be a read error.

Amplification yielded TCR beta CDR3 regions, with RNA transcripts as the source. A set of HTBI primers served as the primers for a first-round RT-PCR of the TCR CDR3. TCRdb used MiXCR to reprocess the multiplex PCR reads, holding one entry per CDR3 protein. The sample includes 700,000 to 850,000 distinct CDR3 sequences, approximately 40% of them seen just once. CDR3 size: 18 residues. The germline V gene encodes CDR1 SNHLY and CDR2 FYNNEI. Sequencing was carried out using blood. The genes are TRBV2 and TRBJ2-6; 16 bases align to TRBD2. The receptor's source is a woman between 40 and 50 years old with Graves' hyperthyroidism. The CDR3 is CASRGLAGGLGGANALTF. The DNA for the CDR3 is TGTGCCAGCAGGGGACTAGCGGGGGGGCTAGGAGGGGCCAACGCCCTGACTTTC.